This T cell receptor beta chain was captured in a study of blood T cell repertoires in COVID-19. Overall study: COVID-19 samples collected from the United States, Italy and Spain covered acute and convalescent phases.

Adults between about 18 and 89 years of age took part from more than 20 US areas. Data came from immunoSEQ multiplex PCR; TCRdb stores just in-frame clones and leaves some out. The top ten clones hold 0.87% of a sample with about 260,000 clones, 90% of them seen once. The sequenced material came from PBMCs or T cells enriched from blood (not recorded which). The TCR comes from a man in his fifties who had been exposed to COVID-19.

This CDR3 reads CASSLNIGQINTEAFF. The CDR3, as DNA: TGTGCCAGCAGCTTAAACATAGGACAGATAAACACTGAAGCTTTCTTT. V and J are TRBV7-2 and TRBJ1-1; D is possibly TRBD1 (6 bases). Germline V gene sequence: CDR1 SGHTA, CDR2 FQGNSA. V lost 2 bases and J lost 2, with 15 bases in between. This CDR3 spans 16 amino acids.